The 8 T cell receptor beta chains below all came from one sample that was sequenced in a study of CD8 T cells in Susac syndrome. After extraction with the RNeasy kit, roughly 0.45 to 1 ug of the RNA was reverse transcribed using random hexamers. TCRdb called the immunoSEQ multiplex PCR reads again in MiXCR, with one record for every CDR3 protein. This table holds roughly 200,000 distinct CDR3 sequences, roughly 92% found once. The sequenced sample was CD4+ T cells from PBMCs. These receptors all stem from a human donor with Susac syndrome.

J is TRBJ2-2 and V is TRBV6-5, with D unclear. CDR3 size: 15 residues. Germline lookup yields CDR1 MNHEY and CDR2 SVGAGI. V was shortened by 6 bases and J by 2 bases, with 13 bases between the two germline ends. CDR3: CASSLVPPNTGELFF. The CDR3 DNA sequence: TGTGCCAGCAGCCTCGTCCCTCCTAACACCGGGGAGCTGTTTTTT.

The chain links TRBV9 to TRBJ1-1; a weak D match, TRBD1 (5 bases). Germline assignment: CDR1 SGDLS and CDR2 YYNGEE. The CDR3 contains 14 residues. The V end lost 3 bases, the J end lost 1 base, and 10 bases lay between the germline ends. CDR3 in amino acids: CASSDGHPNTEAFF. Here the CDR3 DNA reads TGTGCCAGCAGCGATGGACACCCGAACACTGAAGCTTTCTTT.

J is TRBJ2-5 and V is TRBV18, with D hard to call. Per the germline V gene, CDR1 is KGHSH and CDR2 is LQKENI. Trimming removed 0 bases from V and 6 bases from J, with 8 bases in between. The CDR3 runs to 13 residues. The CDR3: CASSPPSAQTQYF. The CDR3 bases are TGTGCCAGCTCACCACCATCCGCTCAGACCCAGTACTTC.

J is TRBJ2-7 and V is TRBV20-1; 8 bases line up with TRBD1. V trimming: 0 bases; J trimming: 6 bases; junction bases outside the gene matches: 10. This CDR3 is built from 15 residues. CDR1 DFQATT and CDR2 SNEGSKA come from the germline V gene (reference sequence). The CDR3 nucleotides read TGCAGTGCTAGAGATCCGCAGGGGGCTAATACCGAGCAGTACTTC. The encoded protein is CSARDPQGANTEQYF.

The J gene is TRBJ1-1, the V gene TRBV20-1; the D gene is possibly TRBD1 (6 bases). CDR1 and CDR2 from the germline V gene are DFQATT and SNEGSKA (reference sequence). The germline V and J ends were trimmed by 5 bases and 2 bases, with 12 bases remaining between them. The CDR3 has 13 residues. CDR3 coding DNA: TGCAGTGCTCCAAGACAGGCCAACACTGAAGCTTTCTTT. Amino acids: CSAPRQANTEAFF.

The chain joins TRBV5-1 to TRBJ1-5, with TRBD1 matching 8 bases. The ends lost 0 bases at V and 4 bases at J; junction bases unmatched: 9. Germline CDR1 is SGHRS and CDR2 is YFSETQ. This CDR3 contains 17 residues. The CDR3 DNA reads TGCGCCAGCAGCTTGGGAGGACAGGGAGGTGGAAATCAGCCCCAGCATTTT. This encodes CASSLGGQGGGNQPQHF.

The CDR3 sequence: CATSKQGGYSTDTQYF. The CDR3 DNA reads as TGTGCCACCAGCAAACAGGGCGGATATAGCACAGATACGCAGTATTTT. The J gene is TRBJ2-3, the V gene TRBV15, with a weak D call TRBD1 (6 bases). Trimming stripped 4 bases from V and 0 bases from J, with 14 bases between. Germline assignment: CDR1 LNHNV and CDR2 YYDKDF (reference sequence). This CDR3 comprises 16 residues.

The chain employs TRBV7-2 and TRBJ1-3, with D uncertain. The ends were cut back, 2 bases at V and 4 bases at J, with 9 bases in the middle. Per germline, CDR1 SGHTA and CDR2 FQGNSA. The CDR3 has 14 amino acids. CDR3 DNA: TGTGCCAGCAGCTTATCTAGGTCCGGAAACACCATATATTTT. This encodes CASSLSRSGNTIYF.